These 2 T cell receptor beta chains share one sample of origin, sequenced in a study of blood T cell repertoires in COVID-19. TCRdb keeps only in-frame clones here, not all; method: immunoSEQ multiplex PCR. The table lists approximately 290,000 clones, around 82% of them singletons. Sequencing was done on a sample of peripheral blood. The receptors come from a human donor with COVID-19, enrolled during active disease. The donor label of this sample is uncertain.

This sequence joins TRBV24-1 and TRBJ1-5; a possible D gene is TRBD1 (6 bases). CDR3 length: 14 residues. The germline V gene encodes CDR1 KGHDR and CDR2 SFDVKD. Between the trimmed V and J ends, which lost 6 bases and 1 base, there was a span of 9 bases. CDR3 sequence (DNA): TGTGCCACCAGTCAGGGGACCAGCAATCAGCCCCAGCATTTT. This translates into CATSQGTSNQPQHF.

The gene calls are TRBV19 and TRBJ1-2; TRBD1 is a possible D gene (5 bases). Germline V gene data show CDR1 as LNHDA and CDR2 as SQIVND (reference sequence). V dropped 3 bases and J dropped 4 bases, with 18 bases sitting between them. CDR3 size: 16 residues. The CDR3, as DNA: TGTGCCAGTAGTATCTTTCCAGGGACTATATCCTATGGCTACACCTTC. As protein: CASSIFPGTISYGYTF. Full variable domain (rest looked up from reference TRBV19 and TRBJ1-2): DGGITQSPKYLFRKEGQNVTLSCEQNLNHDAMYWYRQDPGQGLRLIYYSQIVNDFQKGDIAEGYSVSREKKESFPLTVTSAQKNPTAFYLCASSIFPGTISYGYTFGSGTRLTVV.